This T cell receptor beta chain is from a study of TET2 disruption in CD19-targeted CAR T cells (dated by TCRdb to between 2017 and 2018). For the study in its entirety: Sample numbers were set by the original clinical trial design and sample availability, with no additional inclusion criteria.

Concerning this clone: Its antigen has not been determined. The sequenced fragment ends 3 residues before the CDR3 boundary, so the rest is inferred from the germline J gene.

The paper's findings and limits, for the study overall: Conclusions about the CAR T cells of the patient were based on extensive analysis of a single subject.

The treatment or condition label, read with the paper, signifies: autologous CTL019 cells: CD19 CAR with 4-1BB and CD3 zeta domains. TCR zeta and 4-1BB costimulatory signaling domains were built into the CD19 CAR. T cells for CTL019 manufacturing were collected from peripheral blood by means of leukapheresis. The DNeasy Blood and Tissue Kit was used to extract genomic DNA from pre-infusion T cells, peripheral blood, or sorted post-infusion T cells. The germline V gene (reference sequence) supplies CDR1 DFQATT and CDR2 SNEGSKA. Here V drops 4 bases and J drops 8 bases, and the junction holds 5 bases not matched to any gene. The CDR3 holds 13 amino acids from the cysteine to the phenylalanine. The DNA covers only part of the CDR3, 30 bases in frame from base 1. TCR beta chain deep sequencing was performed with the immunoSEQ assay. The authors' pipeline ran thus. Only productive TCR beta rearrangements were used to compute clonotype frequencies. Drawn from immuneACCESS, this table holds only the in-frame rearrangements with V and J called that TCRdb kept. Clones are partly lost; checked studies trace under half to an unresolved V gene and leave the rest unexplained. V, J and clone size were drawn from that table, and D and trimming were deduced from the DNA. The table held for this sample gives 20,000 to 30,000 clones. The top ten clones comprise roughly 1.9% of the sample.

This clonotype was obtained from a man between 65 and 85 years old with chronic lymphocytic leukemia. The sequence links TRBV20-1 to TRBJ2-1, with 10 middle bases fitting TRBD2. Sequenced here: CD8- CAR+ T cells sorted from cultured blood T cells, sampled for CD19 CAR T cell therapy. This specimen's cell subset or site label, per the study, means: CD8-negative CAR-positive T cells from the infusion product. The CDR3 here reads CSATGTSVDEQFF. CDR3 DNA, as far as it was read: TGCAGTGCTACCGGGACTAGCGTCGATGAG.